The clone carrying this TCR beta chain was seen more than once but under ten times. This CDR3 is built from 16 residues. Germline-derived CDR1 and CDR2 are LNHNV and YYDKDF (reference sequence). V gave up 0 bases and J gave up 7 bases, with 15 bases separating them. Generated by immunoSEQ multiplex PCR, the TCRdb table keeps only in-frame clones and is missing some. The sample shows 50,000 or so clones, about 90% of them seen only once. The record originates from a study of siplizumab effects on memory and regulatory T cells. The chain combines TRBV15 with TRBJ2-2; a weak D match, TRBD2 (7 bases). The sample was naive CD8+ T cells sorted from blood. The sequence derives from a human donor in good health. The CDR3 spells CATSRDRLRGRGELFF. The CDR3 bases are TGTGCCACCAGCAGAGATCGGTTGCGGGGGCGCGGGGAGCTGTTTTTT.